The T cell receptor (beta chain) under discussion was sequenced for a study of CXCR3-negative and CXCR3-positive naive CD8 T cells. Study-level results: Comparably high diversity was seen in both naive subsets, and much lower diversity in memory CD8+ cells. Whereas memory cells differed, naive CXCR3-negative and CXCR3-positive cells shared similar TRBV-TRBJ usage. Higher TRB CDR3 hydrophobicity marked CXCR3-positive naive cells relative to CXCR3-negative naive cells. The study inferred TCR strength from TRB CDR3 properties and found comparable surface CD5 between naive subsets.

UMI-labeled 5' RACE TRB cDNA libraries were prepared from the cells. Following a re-call of the 5' RACE reads, TCRdb has one entry per CDR3 protein and lacks DNA. This table lists roughly 100,000 distinct CDR3 sequences. A remark on this clonotype: Its antigen is undetermined.

Sequencing input: naive CXCR3- CD8+ T cells from blood. Regarding subset: CD45RO-CCR7+CD27+CD95- naive CD8+ T cells lacking CXCR3 (TNR3-). The sequence derives from a human donor in good health. Some clones in this sample may be carry-over from other donors' samples.

CDR3 loop: CASSYGGGHSNYCYTF. The chain links TRBV7-2 to TRBJ1-2; TCRdb's D gene call, TRBD1, goes unchecked for lack of DNA. This CDR3 comprises 16 residues. From germline, CDR1 is SGHTA and CDR2 FQGNSA.